Listed here is a single TCR beta chain. Its antigen is not identified. The sample comes from a study of cytomegalovirus exposure and HLA in healthy donors. Overall study results and limits: Across HLA loci, a later analysis found differing TCR association rates, with DRB1 most and HLA-C fewest.

PCR used 60 Vbeta primers and 13 Jbeta primers. As originally analysed: Some 10 million of the about 80 million unique TCR beta chains counted in a later analysis were shared. This table comes from immunoSEQ multiplex PCR, and its TCRdb copy is limited to in-frame clones, with some not included. That table is the source of V, J and clone size, and D and trimming were worked out from the DNA. Among 120,000 to 150,000 clones, 60% to 85% were seen once, and the ten largest hold approximately 0.97%. The sequencing sample was made of PBMCs. This TCR was sampled from a man younger than 35 in good health and CMV-seronegative.

The CDR3 nucleotides are TGTGCCAGCAGCTTACTCAGGGGGCGGGAGACCCAGTACTTC. Amino acids: CASSLLRGRETQYF. The chain has TRBV11-2 and TRBJ2-5, with TRBD1 matching 8 bases. CDR1 is SGHAT and CDR2 is FQNNGV in the germline V gene. CDR3 size: 14 residues. With V trimmed by 2 bases and J by 5 bases, 4 bases remained unmatched.